Sequencing of this T cell receptor beta chain was carried out in a study of OX40 agonist ivuxolimab in advanced cancers. Study results and limitations: CD8+ T cells averaged more expanded clones than CD4+.

Clones were read by immunoSEQ multiplex PCR, and TCRdb kept only the in-frame ones, dropping some. The sample lists about 42,000 clones; 86% were seen once. Regarding this clone: Its antigen is undetermined.

Specimen: CD4+ or CD8+ T cells sorted from blood, collected in a trial of the OX40 agonist ivuxolimab. The source is an adult with an advanced solid tumor such as melanoma, head and neck, liver or kidney cancer.

The CDR3 sequence is CASSSQRNTEAFF. CDR3 coding DNA: TGTGCCAGCAGCTCACAGCGGAACACTGAAGCTTTCTTT. This chain connects TRBV7-9 to TRBJ1-1; D is unclear. With 4 bases removed from V and 1 base from J, the gap between germline ends came to 7 bases. Germline CDR1 is SEHNR and CDR2 is FQNEAQ (reference sequence). The CDR3 is 13 amino acids.